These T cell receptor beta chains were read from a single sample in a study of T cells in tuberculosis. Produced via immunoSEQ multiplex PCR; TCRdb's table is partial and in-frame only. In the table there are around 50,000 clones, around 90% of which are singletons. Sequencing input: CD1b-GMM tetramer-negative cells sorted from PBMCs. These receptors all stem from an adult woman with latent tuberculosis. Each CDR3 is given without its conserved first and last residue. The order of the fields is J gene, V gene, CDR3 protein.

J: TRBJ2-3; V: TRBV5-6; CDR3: ASSFFDRVSYTDTQY
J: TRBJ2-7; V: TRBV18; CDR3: ASSPVDRPISYEQY
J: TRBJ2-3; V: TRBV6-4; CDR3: ASSDTAGRSDTQY
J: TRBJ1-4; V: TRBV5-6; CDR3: ASSALKGLNEKLF
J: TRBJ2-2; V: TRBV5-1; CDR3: ASCQGFEGFGGELF
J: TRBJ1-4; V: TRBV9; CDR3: ASSVGDSNEKLF
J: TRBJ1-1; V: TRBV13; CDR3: ASRRWGRGTEAF
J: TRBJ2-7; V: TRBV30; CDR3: AWSRGHRAGGEQY
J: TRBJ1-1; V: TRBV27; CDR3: ASSYQGGTEAF
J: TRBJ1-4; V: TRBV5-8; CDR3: ASSPGQGREKLF
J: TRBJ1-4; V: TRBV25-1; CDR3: ASSDPGYEKLF
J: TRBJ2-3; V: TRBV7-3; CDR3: ASSLSGATDTQY
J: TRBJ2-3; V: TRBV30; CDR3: AWSVIPGPSTDTQY
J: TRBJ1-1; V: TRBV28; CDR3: AGKSGGHTEAF
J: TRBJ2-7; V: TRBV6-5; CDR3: ASSFSRSTYEQY
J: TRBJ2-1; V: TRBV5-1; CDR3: ASSPGTGSYNEQF
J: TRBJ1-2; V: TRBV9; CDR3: ASSLGQGDGYT
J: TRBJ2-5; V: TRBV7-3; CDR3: ASSLIPGGPGETQY
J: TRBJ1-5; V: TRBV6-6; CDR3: ASGEFSNQPQH
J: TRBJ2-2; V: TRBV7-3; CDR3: ASSFDRDYDTGELF
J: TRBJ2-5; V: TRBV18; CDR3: ASSLDRRTQETQY